This T cell receptor (beta chain) was recovered during a study of blood T cell repertoires in COVID-19. On the study more broadly: There were acute and convalescent COVID-19 samples, and they came from the United States, Italy and Spain. T cells, B-cell-depleted T cells, or PBMCs supplied cDNA or gDNA.

The CDR3 sequence is 14 residues long. Germline loops: CDR1 LGHDT, CDR2 YNNKEL (reference sequence). V gave up 4 bases and J gave up 7 bases, with 16 bases separating them. In the source study's methods: Estimates of nucleated cell counts were drawn from the amplification of reference gene primers. The protocol was immunoSEQ multiplex PCR, while the TCRdb copy is restricted to in-frame clones and leaves out a portion. V and J calls and clone size are as listed in that table; D and trimming were resolved from the DNA. The sample yields around 150,000 clones, around 85% seen once. Participant ages covered 18 to 89 years across 24 US areas.

This chain joins TRBV3-1 (or the pseudogene TRBV3-2) and TRBJ2-5, with D tentatively TRBD2 (5 bases). This sequence originates from a woman in her thirties or forties who had recovered from COVID-19. The sample consisted of PBMCs or T cells enriched from blood (not recorded which). The CDR3 sequence: CASSLSVAPTTQYF. DNA for the CDR3: TGTGCCAGCAGCCTTAGCGTCGCCCCTACGACCCAGTACTTC.